The 21 T cell receptor beta chains in this list originate from one sample, sequenced in a study of T cells in Graves' hyperthyroidism and ophthalmopathy. RNA transcripts gave rise to amplified TCR beta CDR3 regions. An initial round of RT-PCR targeting the TCR CDR3 relied on the HTBI primer set. TCRdb re-analysed the multiplex PCR reads in MiXCR, keeping a single row per CDR3 protein. The profile shows around 350,000 distinct CDR3 sequences, approximately 20% of them singletons. The source material was blood. These TCRs come from a woman between 18 and 29 years old with Graves' hyperthyroidism.

This clonotype was found many times. At one end, the junction sequence differs from germline, possibly due to a read error. The chain is built from TRBV20-1 and TRBJ2-2; no clear D. In germline, CDR1 is DFQATT, CDR2 SNEGSKA (reference sequence). The CDR3 runs to 12 residues. The CDR3 reads CSAGRNAGELFF. CDR3 DNA: TGCAGCGCTGGTAGGAACGCCGGGGAGCTGTTTTTT.

The table lists this clonotype with many counts. V gene TRBV7-8 combines with J gene TRBJ1-6, with no clear D. This CDR3 comprises 16 residues. Germline CDR1 SGHVS, CDR2 FQNEAQ. V shed 4 bases and J shed 0 bases, with 10 bases lying between them. The CDR3 sequence is CASSWQDRSYNSPLHF. In DNA form, the CDR3 reads TGTGCCAGCAGCTGGCAGGACCGCTCCTATAATTCACCCCTCCACTTT.

There are many counts of this clonotype. The chain combines TRBV29-1 with TRBJ1-1; 7 bases are shared with TRBD1. CDR1 and CDR2 (germline): SQVTM, ANQGSEA. V shed 6 bases, J shed 4 bases, and the junction held 5 bases outside the gene matches. There are 12 residues in the CDR3. For the CDR3, the DNA is TGCAGCGTCGACAGGGAGGCCACTGAAGCTTTCTTT. Translation gives CSVDREATEAFF.

This clonotype appeared many times. The genes are TRBV29-1 and TRBJ2-7; 8 bases agree with TRBD1. Trimming cost V 4 bases and J 7 bases; bases outside gene matches: 9. CDR1 and CDR2 (germline): SQVTM, ANQGSEA. The CDR3 is made up of 13 amino acids. CDR3 DNA: TGCAGCGTTGTCCGGCAGGGGGCGGAAGAGCAGTACTTC. It is translated as CSVVRQGAEEQYF.

This clonotype has a count of ten or more. The CDR3 region has the DNA TGCAGTGCTAGGACAGCAAACAATCAGCCCCAGCATTTT. Protein: CSARTANNQPQHF. This chain uses TRBV20-1 with TRBJ1-5; D may be TRBD1 (5 bases). There are 13 residues in the CDR3. V lost 3 bases and J 3 bases, leaving 9 bases between the germline ends. Germline-derived CDR1 and CDR2 are DFQATT and SNEGSKA (reference sequence).

This clonotype was detected ten times or more. The chain couples TRBV5-1 to TRBJ1-5; no definite D call. Germline-derived CDR1 and CDR2 are SGHRS and YFSETQ. V lost 0 bases and J 5 bases, leaving 12 bases between the germline ends. The CDR3 totals 15 residues. CDR3 protein: CASSLAPGTYQPQHF. Written as DNA, the CDR3 is TGCGCCAGCAGCTTGGCCCCAGGAACTTATCAGCCCCAGCATTTT.

This clonotype was picked up a small number of times. The V and J genes are TRBV20-1 and TRBJ2-7; D is undetermined. V gave up 6 bases and J gave up 5 bases, with 17 bases separating them. Germline V gene lookup returns CDR1 DFQATT and CDR2 SNEGSKA (reference sequence). The CDR3 length is 13 residues. The CDR3 here is CSATGPRPDEQYF. The CDR3 DNA is TGCAGTGCCACCGGGCCCCGGCCCGACGAGCAGTACTTC.

At least ten counts were recorded for this clonotype. This chain connects TRBV7-8 to TRBJ1-1; D remains ambiguous. Trimming shortened V by 1 base and J by 0 bases, and 9 bases separated the two germline ends. Germline CDR1 reads SGHVS; CDR2 reads FQNEAQ. The CDR3 is made up of 15 amino acids. The CDR3 protein is CASSLGRHLNTEAFF. The CDR3 DNA is TGTGCCAGCAGCTTAGGCAGACACCTGAACACTGAAGCTTTCTTT.

DNA of the CDR3: TGTGCCAGCAGTGAAGACCCCCCTGGGGCCAACGTCCTGACTTTC. Encoded protein: CASSEDPPGANVLTF. The chain carries TRBV6-1 and TRBJ2-6, with D uncertain. This CDR3 is built from 15 residues. CDR1 and CDR2 from the germline V gene are MNHNS and SASEGT. Trimming pared 1 base from V and 2 bases from J, leaving 6 bases between.

This clonotype has a count of ten or more. The V gene is TRBV7-9, the J gene TRBJ1-2; 9 bases match TRBD1. V was pared by 5 bases and J by 6 bases, with 10 bases of the junction left unmatched. Germline loops: CDR1 SEHNR, CDR2 FQNEAQ (reference sequence). The CDR3 extends over 15 amino acids. Here the CDR3 reads CASSPPGQGLHGYTF. For the CDR3, the DNA is TGTGCCAGCAGCCCTCCGGGACAGGGTCTTCATGGCTACACCTTC.

The chain is built from TRBV6-1 and TRBJ1-5, with a tentative D call TRBD1 (5 bases). This CDR3 region has 16 residues. Germline lookup yields CDR1 MNHNS and CDR2 SASEGT. The ends were cut back, 4 bases at V and 0 bases at J, with 13 bases in the middle. The CDR3 is CASSGGPGNSNQPQHF. The CDR3 DNA follows: TGTGCCAGCAGTGGGGGCCCGGGAAATAGCAATCAGCCCCAGCATTTT.

As for this clonotype: One base away lies a much larger clone, so this may be a sequencing read error. The V call is TRBV6-9, the J call TRBJ2-5; 8 bases align to TRBD2. The CDR3 contains 16 residues. The germline V gene has CDR1 MNHGY and CDR2 SVAAGI. Here the CDR3 reads CATEPGTRSRQETQCF. CDR3 nucleotide sequence: TGTGCCACCGAACCAGGGACTAGGAGTAGGCAAGAGACCCAGTGCTTC.

There are many counts of this clonotype. V usage is TRBV20-1 and J usage is TRBJ1-2; D ambiguous. Germline V gives CDR1 DFQATT, CDR2 SNEGSKA (reference sequence). The V gene lost 2 bases and the J gene lost 4 bases, with 8 bases spanning the gap. This CDR3 has 12 amino acids. As DNA, the CDR3 is TGCAGTGCTAGAAATAGGATCTATGGCTACACCTTC. Translating gives CSARNRIYGYTF.

This chain joins TRBV18 and TRBJ2-7; 11 bases line up with TRBD1. CDR3 length: 15 amino acids. The junction had 4 bases not matched to a gene; V was cut back by 3 bases and J by 3 bases. CDR1 and CDR2 from the germline V gene are KGHSH and LQKENI. CDR3 coding DNA: TGTGCCAGCTCACCGCCGGGACAGGGGGTCTACGAGCAGTACTTC. Its translation is CASSPPGQGVYEQYF.

This sequence joins TRBV3-1 and TRBJ1-2; a possible D gene is TRBD1 (6 bases). CDR1 and CDR2 (germline): LGHDT, YNNKEL (reference sequence). This CDR3 region has 14 residues. V lost 3 bases to trimming and J lost 7 bases, with 15 bases between them. The CDR3 DNA sequence: TGTGCCAGCAGCCACACACCACAGGGTGGTGGCTACACCTTC. Amino acids: CASSHTPQGGGYTF.

In its sample, this clonotype was seen a few times. The V and J genes are TRBV27 and TRBJ2-7, with 9 bases aligning to TRBD1. This CDR3 spans 15 amino acids. J gave up 3 bases and V 5 bases, and 8 bases lay outside the gene matches. From germline, CDR1 is MNHEY and CDR2 SMNVEV (reference sequence). The CDR3 loop is CASSLGQGMNYEQYF. The CDR3 bases are TGTGCCAGCAGTCTGGGACAGGGAATGAACTACGAGCAGTACTTC.

The sample holds a few counts of this clonotype. The DNA for the CDR3 is TGTGCCAGTATAAAACAGGGAGCCCCTGAAGCTTTCTTT. This codes for CASIKQGAPEAFF. V usage is TRBV19 and J usage is TRBJ1-1; a weak D match, TRBD1 (6 bases). Per germline, CDR1 LNHDA and CDR2 SQIVND (reference sequence). Trimming left V 7 bases short and J 6 bases short, with 15 bases between. This CDR3 comprises 13 residues.

This clonotype has at least ten counts. This rearrangement joins TRBV6-1 to TRBJ1-5; 7 bases are shared with TRBD1. After removal of 3 bases from V and 3 bases from J, the junction contained 5 bases not matched to a gene. Germline CDR1 is MNHNS and CDR2 is SASEGT. CDR3 length equals 15 residues. The CDR3 here is CASSDGTANNQPQHF. The CDR3 DNA reads as TGTGCCAGCAGTGACGGGACAGCGAACAATCAGCCCCAGCATTTT.

This clonotype was seen at least ten times. V and J are TRBV7-9 and TRBJ1-2, with 9 bases identical to TRBD1. V lost 6 bases and J lost 6; bases outside the gene matches: 8. CDR3 length: 14 residues. Germline V gene sequence: CDR1 SEHNR, CDR2 FQNEAQ (reference sequence). CDR3 sequence reads: CASRRLRQGDGYTF. The CDR3 DNA follows: TGTGCCAGCAGGCGCCTGCGACAGGGGGATGGCTACACCTTC.

This clonotype was observed many times. The chain couples TRBV6-5 to TRBJ1-1; 8 bases fit TRBD1. Germline assignment: CDR1 MNHEY and CDR2 SVGAGI. With 3 bases clipped from V and 0 bases from J, the junction kept 6 bases outside the gene matches. The CDR3 has 16 amino acids. The CDR3 DNA reads TGTGCCAGCAGTTATTGGGCAGGGGGCTTGAACACTGAAGCTTTCTTT. This codes for CASSYWAGGLNTEAFF.

This clonotype has ten or more counts. The V and J genes are TRBV12-3 or TRBV12-4 and TRBJ2-7; D may be TRBD1 (6 bases). V lost 8 bases and J 2 bases, leaving 16 bases between the germline ends. The CDR3 has 14 amino acids. CDR3 in amino acids: CASAKSRGTYEQYF. CDR3 bases: TGTGCCAGCGCGAAATCCAGGGGAACCTACGAGCAGTACTTC.